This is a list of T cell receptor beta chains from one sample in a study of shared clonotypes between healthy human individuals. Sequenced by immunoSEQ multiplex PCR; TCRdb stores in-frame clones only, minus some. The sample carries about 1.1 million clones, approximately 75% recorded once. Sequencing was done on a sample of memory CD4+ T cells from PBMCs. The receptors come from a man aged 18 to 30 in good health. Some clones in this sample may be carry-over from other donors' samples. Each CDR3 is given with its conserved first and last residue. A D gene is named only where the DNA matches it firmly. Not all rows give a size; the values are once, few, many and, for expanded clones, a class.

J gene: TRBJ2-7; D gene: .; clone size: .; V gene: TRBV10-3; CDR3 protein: CAISERGYEQYF; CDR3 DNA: TGTGCCATCAGTGAACGGGGCTACGAGCAGTACTTC
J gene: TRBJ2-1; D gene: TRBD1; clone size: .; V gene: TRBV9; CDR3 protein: CASSAQGGQAVNEQFF; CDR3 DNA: TGTGCCAGCAGCGCACAGGGGGGACAGGCGGTCAATGAGCAGTTCTTC
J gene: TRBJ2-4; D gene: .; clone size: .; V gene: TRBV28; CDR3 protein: CASSSPAGRGWTKNIQYF; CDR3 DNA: TGTGCCAGCAGTTCCCCGGCGGGCAGGGGATGGACCAAAAACATTCAGTACTTC
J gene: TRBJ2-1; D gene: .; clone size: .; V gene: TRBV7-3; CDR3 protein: CASSPQLQYNEQFF; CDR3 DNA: TGTGCCAGCAGCCCCCAGCTCCAATACAATGAGCAGTTCTTC
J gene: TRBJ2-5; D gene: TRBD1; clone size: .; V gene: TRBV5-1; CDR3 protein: CASSLRGRTGGMETQYF; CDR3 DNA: TGCGCCAGCAGCTTGCGTGGCCGGACAGGGGGTATGGAGACCCAGTACTTC
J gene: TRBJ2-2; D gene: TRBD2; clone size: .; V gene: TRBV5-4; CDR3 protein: CASSLFRREGGGELFF; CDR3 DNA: TGTGCCAGCAGCTTGTTTCGCCGGGAGGGAGGCGGGGAGCTGTTTTTT
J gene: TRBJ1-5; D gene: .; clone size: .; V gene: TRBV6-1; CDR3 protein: CASSEAVSNQPQHF; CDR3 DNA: TGTGCCAGCAGTGAAGCTGTTAGCAATCAGCCCCAGCATTTT
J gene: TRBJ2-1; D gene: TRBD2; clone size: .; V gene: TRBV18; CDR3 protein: CASSPTGTSGFNEQFF; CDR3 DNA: TGTGCCAGCTCACCGACCGGGACTAGCGGATTCAATGAGCAGTTCTTC
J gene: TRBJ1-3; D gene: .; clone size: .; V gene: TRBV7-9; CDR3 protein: CALTGMADRDGAGNTIYF; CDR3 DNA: TGTGCCCTCACGGGTATGGCGGACAGAGATGGAGCTGGAAACACCATATATTTT
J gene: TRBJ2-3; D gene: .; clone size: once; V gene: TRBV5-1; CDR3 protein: CASSSTVQGGGTDTQYF; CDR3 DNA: TGCGCCAGCAGCTCCACAGTACAGGGTGGGGGCACAGATACGCAGTATTTT
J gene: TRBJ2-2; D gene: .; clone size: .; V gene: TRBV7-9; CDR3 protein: CASSIPGIGELFF; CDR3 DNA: TGTGCCAGCAGCATCCCAGGGATCGGGGAGCTGTTTTTT
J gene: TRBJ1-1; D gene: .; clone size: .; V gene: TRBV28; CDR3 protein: CASSPGGRGRVNAFF; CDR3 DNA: TGTGCCAGCAGTCCCGGCGGCAGGGGCCGCGTGAACGCTTTCTTT
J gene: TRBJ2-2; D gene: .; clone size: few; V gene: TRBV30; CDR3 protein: CAWTTGWPRAAGELFF; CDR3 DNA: TGTGCCTGGACCACCGGGTGGCCCCGTGCAGCCGGGGAGCTGTTTTTT
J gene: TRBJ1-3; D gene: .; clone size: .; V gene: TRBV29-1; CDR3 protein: CSVETGTRNTIYF; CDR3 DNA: TGCAGCGTTGAAACAGGGACCAGAAACACCATATATTTT
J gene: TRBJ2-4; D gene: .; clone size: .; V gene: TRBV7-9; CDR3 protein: CASSFRGADIQYF; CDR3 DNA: TGTGCCAGCAGCTTTCGAGGGGCGGACATTCAGTACTTC
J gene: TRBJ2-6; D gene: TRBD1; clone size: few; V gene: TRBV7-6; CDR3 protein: CASSSLTGAGANVLTF; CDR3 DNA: TGTGCCAGCAGCTCGTTGACAGGGGCTGGGGCCAACGTCCTGACTTTC
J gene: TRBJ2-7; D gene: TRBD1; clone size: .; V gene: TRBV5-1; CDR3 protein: CASSPGQGAGEQYF; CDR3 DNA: TGCGCCAGCAGCCCTGGACAGGGGGCGGGAGAGCAGTACTTC
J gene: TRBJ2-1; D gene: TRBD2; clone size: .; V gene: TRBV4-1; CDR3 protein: CASSQDRGLAGAGDEQFF; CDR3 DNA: TGCGCCAGCAGCCAAGATCGGGGACTAGCGGGAGCTGGCGATGAGCAGTTCTTC
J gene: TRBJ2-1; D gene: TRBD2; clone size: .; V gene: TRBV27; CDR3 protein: CASSFEGLLFF; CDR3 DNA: TGTGCCAGCAGTTTTGAGGGACTACTGTTCTTC
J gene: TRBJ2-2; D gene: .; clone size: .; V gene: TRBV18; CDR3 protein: CASSPVQPNTGELFF; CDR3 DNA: TGTGCCAGCTCACCGGTACAGCCGAACACCGGGGAGCTGTTTTTT
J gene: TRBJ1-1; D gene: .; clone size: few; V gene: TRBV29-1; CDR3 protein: CSAQTTEAFF; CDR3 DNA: TGCAGCGCTCAAACCACTGAAGCTTTCTTT
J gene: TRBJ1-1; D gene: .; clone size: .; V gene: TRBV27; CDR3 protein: CASSLEGYYSTEAFF; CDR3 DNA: TGTGCCAGCAGTTTGGAGGGTTATTACAGTACTGAAGCTTTCTTT
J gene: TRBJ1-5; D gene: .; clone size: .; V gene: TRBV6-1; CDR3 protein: CASSERGGGSNQPQHF; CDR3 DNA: TGTGCCAGCAGTGAACGAGGTGGGGGTAGCAATCAGCCCCAGCATTTT
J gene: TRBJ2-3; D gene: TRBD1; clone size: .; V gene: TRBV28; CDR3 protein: CASSSPGQGAQYF; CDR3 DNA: TGTGCCAGCAGTTCCCCCGGGCAGGGGGCGCAGTATTTT
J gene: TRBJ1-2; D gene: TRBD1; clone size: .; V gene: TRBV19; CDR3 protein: CATWGQGATYGYTF; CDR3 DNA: TGTGCCACTTGGGGGCAGGGGGCAACCTATGGCTACACCTTC
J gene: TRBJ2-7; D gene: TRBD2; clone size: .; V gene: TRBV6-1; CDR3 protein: CASSGGTSGRGGYEQYF; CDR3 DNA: TGTGCCAGCAGTGGGGGGACTAGCGGGAGGGGAGGCTACGAGCAGTACTTC